This T cell receptor (beta chain) was obtained from a study of early T cells in non-severe SARS-CoV-2 infection. Study-level findings and limits: The study's VDJdb matching favored anti-spike CD8 responses and missed private and CD4 specificities.

This clonotype was seen at least ten times. Its antigen is unknown. Trimming cost V 4 bases and J 1 base; bases outside gene matches: 10. The germline V gene has CDR1 MNHEY and CDR2 SVGEGT. There are 17 residues in the CDR3. cDNA molecules, individually, were tagged with unique molecular identifiers. Each CDR3 protein is one row after TCRdb ran MiXCR on the 5' RACE reads. The sample shows more than 50,000 distinct CDR3 sequences, approximately 5.6% of them seen only once. This TCR derives from an adult who was a healthcare worker with PCR-confirmed SARS-CoV-2 infection or an uninfected control (not recorded which). The chain combines TRBV6-2 or TRBV6-3 with TRBJ2-7; 10 nucleotides agree with TRBD2. Sequenced material: whole blood. The CDR3 DNA follows: TGTGCCAGCAGTTCTCCCACCCTAGCGGGAGAGTCCTACGAGCAGTACTTC. Translation: CASSSPTLAGESYEQYF.